This TCR beta chain was recovered during a study of Graves' ophthalmopathy and Graves' hyperthyroidism. General observations from the study: The model achieved about 70% sensitivity and over 72% specificity for ophthalmopathy progression.

CDR3 regions of TCR beta were amplified from RNA transcripts. A first-round RT-PCR used HTBI primers, followed by a second-round multiplex PCR. TCRdb analysed the multiplex PCR reads with MiXCR anew, one entry per CDR3 protein. The sample has hundreds of thousands of distinct CDR3 sequences; under 25% are singletons. Germline V CDR1 and CDR2: MDHEN, SYDVKM. This CDR3 region has 17 residues. The V end lost 5 bases, the J end lost 0 bases, and 20 bases lay between the germline ends. Stable hyperthyroidism was defined by absence of ophthalmopathy within 18 months of follow-up. This clonotype was seen ten or more times. Antigen: not known. Being one base from a much bigger clone, this may be a read error.

The sample was peripheral blood. The chain joins TRBV28 to TRBJ2-7; D call uncertain. This clonotype originated in a woman aged 18-29 years with stable Graves' hyperthyroidism. This chain's CDR3 is CASSPSSPGRHSYEQYF. The CDR3 DNA sequence: TGTGCCAGCAGTCCATCTTCCCCCGGCAGGCACTCCTACGAGCAGTACTTC.